The 24 T cell receptor beta chains reported below all come from one sample, sequenced in a study of blood T cell repertoires in COVID-19. Data came from immunoSEQ multiplex PCR; TCRdb stores just in-frame clones and leaves some out. The sample yields under 300,000 clones, approximately 86% seen once. Sequenced material: peripheral blood. The receptors were sampled from a man between 60 and 75 years old who had recovered from COVID-19.

The chain employs TRBV10-2 and TRBJ1-2; 8 positions agree with TRBD1. The germline CDR1 and CDR2 sequences are WSHSY and SAAADI. The CDR3 contains 15 residues. V dropped 4 bases and J dropped 1; count of bases not matched to a gene: 5. DNA for the CDR3: TGCGCCAGCAGTGCGAACAGGGGGTTTAACTATGGCTACACCTTC. Amino acid sequence: CASSANRGFNYGYTF.

The chain employs TRBV6-5 and TRBJ2-1; D gene unclear. V shed 8 bases and J shed 7 bases, with 18 bases lying between them. The CDR3 runs to 14 residues. The germline V gene has CDR1 MNHEY and CDR2 SVGAGI. The CDR3 is CASVLPRLVNEQFF. The CDR3 DNA sequence: TGTGCCAGCGTACTACCCCGTTTGGTGAATGAGCAGTTCTTC.

This rearrangement joins TRBV2 to TRBJ1-6, with D uncertain. CDR1 is SNHLY, CDR2 FYNNEI, per germline. The CDR3 sequence is 13 residues long. V lost 8 bases to trimming and J lost 7 bases, with 12 bases between them. CDR3 residues: CASDQTGNSPLHF. The CDR3 DNA reads TGTGCCAGCGATCAGACGGGGAATTCACCCCTCCACTTT.

A single count supports this clone. The V gene is TRBV6-5, the J gene TRBJ1-2, with 8 bases identical to TRBD1. Germline lookup yields CDR1 MNHEY and CDR2 SVGAGI. After removal of 8 bases from V and 10 bases from J, the junction contained 3 bases not matched to a gene. The CDR3 extends over 10 amino acids. CDR3 in amino acids: CASQGAPYTF. The DNA for the CDR3 is TGTGCCAGCCAGGGGGCTCCCTACACCTTC.

This clone showed up just a few times. V gene TRBV6-2 or TRBV6-3 combines with J gene TRBJ2-7; weak D call: TRBD1 (6 bases). This CDR3 contains 14 residues. In germline, CDR1 is MNHEY, CDR2 SVGEGT. Trimming removed 5 bases at V and 7 bases at J, with 18 bases between. The CDR3 here is CASSHSRGSLEQYV. In DNA, the CDR3 is TGTGCCAGCAGTCATTCAAGGGGGTCCCTTGAGCAGTACGTC.

V and J are TRBV5-1 and TRBJ1-2; maybe TRBD1 (5 bases). V shed 5 bases and J shed 10 bases, with 21 bases lying between them. CDR1 and CDR2 (germline): SGHRS, YFSETQ. The CDR3 length is 14 residues. The CDR3 is CASSSSAGYLSYTF. As DNA, the CDR3 is TGCGCCAGCAGTTCCTCGGCAGGGTACCTCTCCTACACCTTC.

The chain is built from TRBV15 and TRBJ1-1; D might be TRBD1 (5 bases). Trimming stripped 8 bases from V and 0 bases from J, with 10 bases between. This CDR3 contains 13 residues. The germline CDR1 and CDR2 sequences are LNHNV and YYDKDF (reference sequence). The CDR3 sequence: CATPDSLNTEAFF. CDR3 sequence (DNA): TGTGCCACCCCAGACAGTCTGAACACTGAAGCTTTCTTT.

The J gene is TRBJ1-2, the V gene TRBV7-8; D is possibly TRBD1 (6 bases). The CDR3 is 12 residues long. V lost 3 bases and J 7 bases, leaving 9 bases between the germline ends. The germline CDR1 and CDR2 sequences are SGHVS and FQNEAQ. The CDR3 protein is CASSLTGFGYTF. DNA of the CDR3: TGTGCCAGCAGCTTGACAGGATTTGGCTACACCTTC.

The rearrangement uses TRBV29-1 and TRBJ1-2; weak D call: TRBD1 (5 bases). CDR3 length: 12 amino acids. The V gene lost 2 bases and the J gene lost 8 bases, with 12 bases spanning the gap. The germline CDR1 and CDR2 sequences are SQVTM and ANQGSEA. The CDR3 DNA sequence: TGCAGCGTTGAATCACAGGAAGACGGCTACACCTTC. Residues: CSVESQEDGYTF.

V usage is TRBV27 and J usage is TRBJ1-5; tentative D call: TRBD1 (6 bases). With 3 bases removed from V and 9 bases from J, the gap between germline ends came to 12 bases. The CDR3 covers 13 residues. CDR1 and CDR2 from the germline V gene are MNHEY and SMNVEV (reference sequence). The chain's CDR3 is CASSLRDTRPQHF. The CDR3, as DNA: TGTGCCAGCAGTTTGAGGGACACACGGCCCCAGCATTTT.

The rearrangement joins TRBV6-5 to TRBJ1-1; D call uncertain. The V gene lost 6 bases and the J gene lost 7 bases, with 15 bases spanning the gap. Germline V gene sequence: CDR1 MNHEY, CDR2 SVGAGI. This CDR3 is 13 amino acids long. The DNA for the CDR3 is TGTGCCAGCAGCCGAGACAATTTTGGTGAAGCTTTCTTT. Its translation: CASSRDNFGEAFF.

This clone was seen a single time. V is TRBV27 and J is TRBJ1-1; D gene uncertain. Germline lookup yields CDR1 MNHEY and CDR2 SMNVEV (reference sequence). V shed 2 bases and J shed 3 bases, with 10 bases lying between them. The CDR3 has 14 residues. The CDR3 is CASSLRLEDTEAFF. The CDR3 region has the DNA TGTGCCAGCAGTTTAAGGTTGGAGGACACTGAAGCTTTCTTT.

V is TRBV19 and J is TRBJ2-1; 7 nucleotides match TRBD1. The CDR3 is 15 residues long. Unmatched junction bases numbered 13, after V lost 10 bases and J lost 4 bases. Germline V gene sequence: CDR1 LNHDA, CDR2 SQIVND (reference sequence). The CDR3 sequence is CATKDRDSGYNEQFF. CDR3 in DNA: TGTGCCACCAAAGACAGGGACAGCGGATACAATGAGCAGTTCTTC.

J is TRBJ2-7 and V is TRBV5-4, with D possibly being TRBD1 (6 bases). Germline V CDR1 and CDR2: SGHNT, YYREEE (reference sequence). The germline V and J ends were trimmed by 0 bases and 6 bases, with 13 bases remaining between them. This CDR3 has 14 amino acids. In DNA form, the CDR3 reads TGTGCCAGCAGCTTGGGACAGGCGTTCCGCGAGCAGTACTTC. This sequence encodes CASSLGQAFREQYF.

The chain has TRBV30 and TRBJ2-1; 7 positions match TRBD1. Germline lookup yields CDR1 GTSNPN and CDR2 SVGIG (reference sequence). The CDR3 totals 11 residues. V lost 4 bases and J lost 6; bases outside the gene matches: 0. The DNA for the CDR3 is TGTGCCTGGAACAGGGGCAATGAGCAGTTCTTC. Amino acids: CAWNRGNEQFF.

The chain joins TRBV19 to TRBJ1-4, with D unresolved. Germline CDR1 reads LNHDA; CDR2 reads SQIVND (reference sequence). There are 15 residues in the CDR3. The V gene lost 8 bases and the J gene lost 5 bases, with 18 bases spanning the gap. The CDR3 DNA reads as TGTGCCAGTCAGTCGACTCCAAGGAGGAATGAAAAACTGTTTTTT. Residues: CASQSTPRRNEKLFF.

As DNA, the CDR3 is TGTGCCTGGAGTGAAGGACAGGGTCGCAATGAGCAGTTCTTC. Protein sequence: CAWSEGQGRNEQFF. The chain couples TRBV30 to TRBJ2-1, with 8 positions matching TRBD1. The CDR3 is made up of 14 amino acids. V shed 1 base and J 6 bases; nucleotides not matched to a gene: 5. CDR1 is GTSNPN and CDR2 is SVGIG in the germline V gene (reference sequence). Filled out from reference TRBV30 and TRBJ2-1, the complete variable domain reads SQTIHQWPATLVQPVGSPLSLECTVEGTSNPNLYWYRQAAGRGLQLLFYSVGIGQISSEVPQNLSASRPQDRQFILSSKKLLLSDSGFYLCAWSEGQGRNEQFFGPGTRLTVL.

The chain employs TRBV4-1 and TRBJ2-1, with D possibly being TRBD2 (6 bases). Germline loops: CDR1 MGHRA, CDR2 YSYEKL. The CDR3 has 14 residues. Trimming removed 1 base at V and 6 bases at J, with 10 bases between. The CDR3 nucleotides are TGCGCCAGCAGCCAAGTCCTGGGGGGCAATGAGCAGTTCTTC. This gives the protein CASSQVLGGNEQFF.

This clone was found once. The chain has TRBV6-5 and TRBJ1-6, with D maybe TRBD1 (6 bases). CDR1 and CDR2 from the germline V gene are MNHEY and SVGAGI. The V and J ends lost 7 bases and 5 bases respectively, with 12 bases between them. This CDR3 region has 14 residues. The CDR3 bases are TGTGCCAGCAACAACAGGGATCATAATTCACCCCTCCACTTT. Amino acids: CASNNRDHNSPLHF.

This clone was detected once. The rearrangement links TRBV30 to TRBJ2-2; a weak D match, TRBD2 (6 bases). V dropped 0 bases and J dropped 6 bases, with 14 bases sitting between them. CDR1 and CDR2 from the germline V gene are GTSNPN and SVGIG (reference sequence). The length of the CDR3 is 15 residues. The CDR3 DNA reads as TGTGCCTGGAGTGTACTTGGGGGAGGTGCCGGGGAGCTGTTTTTT. Its translation is CAWSVLGGGAGELFF.

The chain is built from TRBV12-5 and TRBJ2-2; TRBD1 is a possible D gene (5 bases). Looked up from germline, CDR1 is LGHNT and CDR2 is FRNRAP. This CDR3 region has 14 residues. V was trimmed by 2 bases and J by 1 base, leaving 5 bases between them. This chain's CDR3 is CASGLTGNTGELFF. DNA of the CDR3: TGTGCTAGTGGTTTGACAGGGAACACCGGGGAGCTGTTTTTT.

The rearrangement joins TRBV10-3 to TRBJ2-5; 8 bases are shared with TRBD1. Germline CDR1 is ENHRY and CDR2 is SYGVKD. J lost 2 bases, V lost 4 bases, and 6 bases had no gene match. The CDR3 contains 15 residues. CDR3 in DNA: TGTGCCATCAGTGTAGGACAGGGTGAACAAGAGACCCAGTACTTC. Encoded protein: CAISVGQGEQETQYF.

V gene TRBV10-2 combines with J gene TRBJ2-2, with 7 bases matching TRBD1. The CDR3 extends over 14 amino acids. Germline loops: CDR1 WSHSY, CDR2 SAAADI. Trimming removed 4 bases from V and 6 bases from J; junction bases left unmatched: 5. CDR3 sequence reads: CASSVRQGAGELFF. The CDR3, as DNA: TGCGCCAGCAGTGTTCGACAGGGAGCCGGGGAGCTGTTTTTT.

This chain joins TRBV7-6 and TRBJ1-1, with D possibly matching TRBD1 (5 bases). Germline assignment: CDR1 SGHVS and CDR2 FNYEAQ. CDR3 length equals 12 residues. V shed 5 bases and J shed 10 bases, with 14 bases lying between them. The CDR3: CASSLGGDGAFF. The CDR3, as DNA: TGTGCCAGCAGCCTCGGGGGGGATGGAGCTTTCTTT.